The 22 T cell receptor beta chains listed next were all sequenced from one sample in a study of T cells in Graves' hyperthyroidism and ophthalmopathy. TCR beta CDR3 regions were amplified from RNA. A first-round RT-PCR of the TCR CDR3 used the HTBI primer set. TCRdb processed the multiplex PCR reads anew with MiXCR; each CDR3 protein has one entry. The data hold roughly 700,000 distinct CDR3 sequences, with about 18% observed a single time. Sequencing was performed on blood. These TCRs come from a man between 45 and 60 years old with Graves' hyperthyroidism.

The genes are TRBV2 and TRBJ2-5; tentatively, D is TRBD1 or TRBD2 (5 bases each). The CDR3 spans 15 residues. Per the germline V gene, CDR1 is SNHLY and CDR2 is FYNNEI. V was cut by 7 bases and J by 4 bases, with 19 bases left in between. The CDR3 DNA reads as TGTGCCAGCAAGTCCTTCCGGGGCGCAACAGAGACCCAGTACTTC. This sequence encodes CASKSFRGATETQYF. The full variable domain, rest sourced from reference TRBV2 and TRBJ2-5, is EPEVTQTPSHQVTQMGQEVILRCVPISNHLYFYWYRQILGQKVEFLVSFYNNEISEKSEIFDDQFSVERPDGSNFTLKIRSTKLEDSAMYFCASKSFRGATETQYFGPGTRLLVL.

The V call is TRBV7-2, the J call TRBJ2-1; 9 bases line up with TRBD1. Trimming cost V 4 bases and J 4 bases; bases outside gene matches: 8. The CDR3 has 16 amino acids. The germline CDR1 and CDR2 sequences are SGHTA and FQGNSA. The chain's CDR3 is CASSSRGQGSYNEQFF. The CDR3 DNA is TGTGCCAGCAGCTCTAGAGGACAGGGGTCTTACAATGAGCAGTTCTTC. Using reference TRBV7-2 and TRBJ2-1 for the parts outside the CDR3, the full variable domain is GAGVSQSPSNKVTEKGKDVELRCDPISGHTALYWYRQSLGQGLEFLIYFQGNSAPDKSGLPSDRFSAERTGGSVSTLTIQRTQQEDSAVYLCASSSRGQGSYNEQFFGPGTRLTVL.

This chain joins TRBV12-3 or TRBV12-4 and TRBJ2-1; 14 positions agree with TRBD2. V lost 3 bases and J lost 4; bases outside the gene matches: 11. CDR3 length equals 19 residues. DNA of the CDR3: TGTGCCAGCAGTTTCCTAACAAGAGGACTAGCGGGAGGTTACAATGAGCAGTTCTTC. As protein: CASSFLTRGLAGGYNEQFF.

Ten or more counts support this clonotype. This CDR3 reads CASSSPSSASTDTQYF. Written as DNA, the CDR3 is TGTGCCAGCAGTTCCCCTAGCAGTGCTAGCACAGATACGCAGTATTTT. V gene TRBV28 combines with J gene TRBJ2-3; D perhaps matches TRBD2 (5 bases). The V gene lost 4 bases and the J gene lost 0 bases, with 14 bases spanning the gap. The CDR3 is 16 amino acids. Germline assignment: CDR1 MDHEN and CDR2 SYDVKM.

This clonotype was seen ten or more times. V is TRBV12-3 or TRBV12-4 and J is TRBJ2-7, with D uncertain. The CDR3 has 12 amino acids. Trimming left V 1 base short and J 3 bases short, with 4 bases between. For the CDR3, the DNA is TGTGCCAGCAGTTTAGACATCTACGAGCAGTACTTC. Protein product: CASSLDIYEQYF.

This clonotype was recorded at least ten times. The V gene is TRBV28, the J gene TRBJ1-5; 7 bases are a match to TRBD1. Germline V gives CDR1 MDHEN, CDR2 SYDVKM. The CDR3 contains 16 residues. Germline trimming cut 4 bases from V and 7 bases from J; bases unmatched to any gene: 13. CDR3 sequence reads: CASSSPTGMGRQPQHF. In DNA form, the CDR3 reads TGTGCCAGCAGTTCCCCGACAGGGATGGGTAGGCAGCCCCAGCATTTT.

This clonotype was observed a few times. The rearrangement joins TRBV20-1 to TRBJ1-3; D is ambiguous. The germline V gene encodes CDR1 DFQATT and CDR2 SNEGSKA (reference sequence). The CDR3 is 15 amino acids. Trimming took 2 bases from V and 4 from J, leaving 15 bases between them. For the CDR3, the DNA is TGCAGTGCTAGACTCTCAGACGGGGTGGGAAACACCATATATTTT. Translating it yields CSARLSDGVGNTIYF.

The chain recombines TRBV11-2 with TRBJ2-5; TRBD2 is a possible D gene (6 bases). Between the trimmed V and J ends, which lost 1 base and 6 bases, there was a span of 27 bases. Germline V gene lookup returns CDR1 SGHAT and CDR2 FQNNGV. The CDR3 loop spans 19 amino acids. The CDR3 bases are TGTGCCAGCAGCTTAGGCACCATATGGGAGGAAGGATTCGCGCAGACCCAGTACTTC. Amino acids: CASSLGTIWEEGFAQTQYF.

As for this clonotype: This may come from a read error, since a much larger clone is one base off. The rearrangement links TRBV27 to TRBJ1-1; D may be TRBD1 (5 bases). V was trimmed by 6 bases and J by 1 base, leaving 9 bases between them. The V gene's germline CDR1 is MNHEY and CDR2 SMNVEV (reference sequence). The CDR3 has 13 amino acids. The CDR3 bases are TGTGCCAGCAGAGCTACAGGGAACACTGAAGCTTTCTTT. Its translation: CASRATGNTEAFF.

This clonotype came up a few times. V gene TRBV20-1 combines with J gene TRBJ2-7; 15 bases fit TRBD2. The CDR3 length is 18 residues. Germline V lookup: CDR1 DFQATT, CDR2 SNEGSKA (reference sequence). V gave up 2 bases and J gave up 2 bases; unmatched junction bases: 10. The CDR3 is CSARYPGLAGGNPYEQYF. Written as DNA, the CDR3 is TGCAGTGCTAGATATCCGGGACTAGCGGGAGGAAATCCCTACGAGCAGTACTTC.

This clonotype was detected ten times or more. The chain carries TRBV6-5 and TRBJ1-1, with 12 bases that match TRBD1. The CDR3 length is 17 residues. Germline loops: CDR1 MNHEY, CDR2 SVGAGI. V trimming: 2 bases; J trimming: 4 bases; junction bases outside the gene matches: 8. In nucleotides, the CDR3 is TGTGCCAGCAGTTACCCCGGGACAGGGGGCTCTGGCACTGAAGCTTTCTTT. Its protein is CASSYPGTGGSGTEAFF.

The rearrangement joins TRBV20-1 to TRBJ2-3; TRBD2 matches 10 bases. Germline loops: CDR1 DFQATT, CDR2 SNEGSKA (reference sequence). Trimming took 4 bases from V and 5 from J; bases not matched to a gene: 6. The CDR3 has 14 amino acids. CDR3 loop: CSATSGSVGDTQYF. CDR3 in DNA: TGCAGTGCTACTAGCGGGAGTGTTGGAGATACGCAGTATTTT.

This clonotype was recorded at least ten times. The chain has TRBV6-1 and TRBJ2-7; TRBD2 agrees at 11 bases. Germline V lookup: CDR1 MNHNS, CDR2 SASEGT. The junction had 22 bases not matched to a gene; V was cut back by 3 bases and J by 6 bases. The CDR3 sequence is 20 residues long. The CDR3 DNA sequence: TGTGCCAGCAGTGACTCGCTAGGACTAGCGGGCCCCAAGGGGTCTCGCGAGCAGTACTTC. Translating gives CASSDSLGLAGPKGSREQYF.

This clonotype was observed many times. The chain has TRBV11-3 and TRBJ1-6; maybe TRBD1 (5 bases). CDR1 is SGHNT, CDR2 YENEEA, per germline. V gave up 1 base and J gave up 0 bases, with 13 bases separating them. The CDR3 spans 18 residues. The CDR3 loop reads CASSLARQIRSYNSPLHF. CDR3 DNA: TGTGCCAGCAGCTTAGCCCGACAGATCCGCTCCTATAATTCACCCCTCCACTTT.

A few counts support this clonotype. The chain combines TRBV15 with TRBJ2-7; 7 nucleotides line up with TRBD2. Trimming removed 5 bases from V and 2 bases from J; junction bases left unmatched: 12. The CDR3 consists of 16 residues. Germline assignment: CDR1 LNHNV and CDR2 YYDKDF (reference sequence). The CDR3 reads CATSFDRAGSAYEQYF. The DNA of the CDR3 is TGTGCCACCAGCTTTGACCGAGCGGGATCGGCCTACGAGCAGTACTTC.

The chain couples TRBV19 to TRBJ1-4; 8 nucleotides match TRBD1. The junction had 6 bases not matched to a gene; V was cut back by 5 bases and J by 4 bases. The germline CDR1 and CDR2 sequences are LNHDA and SQIVND (reference sequence). CDR3 length: 15 amino acids. DNA of the CDR3: TGTGCCAGTAGTCCCCGGGACAGGTTTAATGAAAAACTGTTTTTT. Protein: CASSPRDRFNEKLFF.

V gene TRBV7-2 combines with J gene TRBJ1-6, with TRBD1 identical over 9 bases. V gave up 5 bases and J gave up 7 bases; unmatched junction bases: 3. Per the germline V gene, CDR1 is SGHTA and CDR2 is FQGNSA. The CDR3 consists of 14 residues. As DNA, the CDR3 is TGTGCCAGCAGCGCGGGGACAGGGAATTCACCCCTCCACTTT. Translated: CASSAGTGNSPLHF.

The J gene is TRBJ2-2, the V gene TRBV19; possibly TRBD1 for D (5 bases). V gave up 7 bases and J gave up 0 bases, with 15 bases separating them. CDR3 size: 16 residues. Looked up from germline, CDR1 is LNHDA and CDR2 is SQIVND (reference sequence). Written as DNA, the CDR3 is TGTGCCAGTACCTACGCGGACACTTCGAACACCGGGGAGCTGTTTTTT. The encoded protein is CASTYADTSNTGELFF.

In its sample, this clonotype was seen many times. The chain couples TRBV19 to TRBJ1-1; no definite D call. The germline gives CDR1 LNHDA, CDR2 SQIVND (reference sequence). With 0 bases removed from V and 4 bases from J, the gap between germline ends came to 9 bases. The CDR3 length is 14 residues. In DNA form, the CDR3 reads TGTGCCAGTAGTATAGAAAGAGGATCCACTGAAGCTTTCTTT. Translating gives CASSIERGSTEAFF.

This clonotype has ten or more counts. The chain employs TRBV18 and TRBJ2-1; the D is unclear. In germline, CDR1 is KGHSH, CDR2 LQKENI. The CDR3 consists of 11 residues. The V gene lost 1 base and the J gene lost 9 bases, with 4 bases spanning the gap. The CDR3 DNA is TGTGCCAGCTCACCACTTGTTGAGCAGTTCTTC. Residues: CASSPLVEQFF.

This clonotype was found many times. The chain combines TRBV20-1 with TRBJ2-7, with D possibly being TRBD1 or TRBD2 (6 bases each). Per the germline V gene, CDR1 is DFQATT and CDR2 is SNEGSKA (reference sequence). V was trimmed by 3 bases and J by 4 bases, leaving 10 bases between them. The CDR3 sequence is 12 residues long. The CDR3: CSARGGPYEQYF. For the CDR3, the DNA is TGCAGTGCTAGGGGGGGCCCGTACGAGCAGTACTTC.

There are many counts of this clonotype. The J gene is TRBJ2-5, the V gene TRBV12-3 or TRBV12-4, with 7 bases matching TRBD2. There are 14 residues in the CDR3. J gave up 2 bases and V 5 bases, and 5 bases lay outside the gene matches. The CDR3 coding sequence is TGTGCCAGCAGTAAGCGGGGTACACAAGAGACCCAGTACTTC. It translates to CASSKRGTQETQYF.